The clone carrying this TCR beta chain was seen only once. The data originate from a study of cytomegalovirus exposure and HLA in healthy donors. Study-wide background: Among the roughly 400 genotyped donors, approximately 80% were placed in the Caucasian-associated ancestry cluster.

The PCR used 60 Vbeta and 13 Jbeta primers. Profiling relied on immunoSEQ multiplex PCR, and the TCRdb table lists in-frame clones only, not all of them. The sample has 100,000 to 150,000 clones; 65% to 90% are singletons. Germline V gene lookup returns CDR1 SGHAT and CDR2 FQNNGV. After removal of 5 bases from V and 9 bases from J, the junction contained 12 bases not matched to a gene. This CDR3 region has 14 residues. Sequencing was performed on PBMCs. The source is a man aged 18 to 30 in good health and CMV-seronegative. The rearrangement uses TRBV11-2 and TRBJ1-1, with TRBD1 identical over 7 bases. CDR3 protein: CASSPDSRQGKAFF. The CDR3 DNA reads TGTGCCAGCAGCCCGGACTCCCGACAGGGCAAAGCTTTCTTT. The full variable domain, its missing parts supplied by reference TRBV11-2 and TRBJ1-1, is EAGVAQSPRYKIIEKRQSVAFWCNPISGHATLYWYQQILGQGPKLLIQFQNNGVVDDSQLPKDRFSAERLKGVDSTLKIQPAKLEDSAVYLCASSPDSRQGKAFFGQGTRLTVV.